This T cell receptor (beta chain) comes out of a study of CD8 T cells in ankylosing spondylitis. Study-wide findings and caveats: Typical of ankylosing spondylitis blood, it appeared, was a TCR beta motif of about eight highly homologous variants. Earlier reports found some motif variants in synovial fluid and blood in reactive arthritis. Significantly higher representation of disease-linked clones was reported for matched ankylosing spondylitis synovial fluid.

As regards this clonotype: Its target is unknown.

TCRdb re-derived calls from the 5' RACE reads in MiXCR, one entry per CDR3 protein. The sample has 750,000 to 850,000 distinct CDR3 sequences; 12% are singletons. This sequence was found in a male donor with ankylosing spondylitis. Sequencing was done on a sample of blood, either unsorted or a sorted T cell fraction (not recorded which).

The CDR3 region is CASSFAPGQGNTEAFF. The CDR3 DNA reads TGTGCCAGCAGCTTTGCCCCCGGACAGGGGAACACTGAAGCTTTCTTT. The chain joins TRBV7-2 to TRBJ1-1, with 8 bases lining up with TRBD1. The CDR3 runs 16 residues. The V and J ends lost 3 bases and 1 base, in that order; junction bases with no gene match: 7. CDR1 and CDR2 from the germline V gene are SGHTA and FQGNSA.